These 7 T cell receptor beta chains were sequenced from one sample in a study of OX40 agonist ivuxolimab in advanced cancers. Sequenced by immunoSEQ multiplex PCR; TCRdb stores in-frame clones only, minus some. The repertoire includes around 80,000 clones, 65% to 90% of them detected once, and roughly 3.1% sits in the top ten. Sequencing was performed on CD4+ or CD8+ T cells sorted from blood, taken in a trial of the OX40 agonist ivuxolimab. Source of these receptors: an adult with an advanced solid tumor such as melanoma, head and neck, liver or kidney cancer.

The chain uses TRBV7-2 and TRBJ1-2, with TRBD1 as a possible D gene (5 bases). V was pared by 5 bases and J by 3 bases, with 16 bases between. CDR1 and CDR2 from the germline V gene are SGHTA and FQGNSA. The CDR3 is 15 amino acids. DNA for the CDR3: TGTGCCAGCAGCCCAATGGTGGGGCAGTACTATGGCTACACCTTC. The encoded protein is CASSPMVGQYYGYTF.

The chain recombines TRBV5-1 with TRBJ1-4, with 8 bases fitting TRBD1. Losses at the gene ends were 9 bases for V and 6 bases for J; bases not matched to a gene: 10. CDR1 is SGHRS and CDR2 is YFSETQ in the germline V gene. This CDR3 contains 14 residues. CDR3 protein: CATASDRVYEKLFF. Written as DNA, the CDR3 is TGCGCCACCGCTTCGGACAGGGTGTATGAAAAACTGTTTTTT.

This rearrangement joins TRBV27 to TRBJ2-3; no definite D call. Trimming shortened V by 5 bases and J by 8 bases, and 8 bases separated the two germline ends. CDR1 and CDR2 (germline): MNHEY, SMNVEV (reference sequence). This CDR3 is built from 11 residues. This CDR3 reads CASSQHATQYF. The CDR3 nucleotides are TGTGCCAGCAGTCAACATGCTACGCAGTATTTT.

This chain uses TRBV9 with TRBJ1-1; 8 positions match TRBD1. The CDR3 is 15 amino acids. The junction had 6 bases not matched to a gene; V was cut back by 0 bases and J by 5 bases. Germline V gene lookup returns CDR1 SGDLS and CDR2 YYNGEE. CDR3 sequence reads: CASSVADRVRTEAFF. The CDR3 coding sequence is TGTGCCAGCAGCGTAGCGGACAGGGTGAGGACTGAAGCTTTCTTT.

The chain combines TRBV7-3 with TRBJ2-2, with 8 bases lining up with TRBD2. Trimming at V came to 6 bases and at J to 6 bases, leaving 6 bases not matched to a gene. The CDR3 length is 14 residues. Germline V CDR1 and CDR2: SGHTA, FQGTGA. CDR3 region: CASRAAGGAGELFF. As DNA, the CDR3 is TGTGCCAGCAGGGCGGCGGGAGGCGCCGGGGAGCTGTTTTTT.

The chain has TRBV13 and TRBJ1-2; 10 bases are shared with TRBD1. The germline V gene encodes CDR1 PRHDT and CDR2 FYEKMQ (reference sequence). V shed 4 bases and J 7 bases; nucleotides not matched to a gene: 6. The CDR3 is made up of 14 amino acids. CDR3 sequence reads: CASSSAGTGVGYTF. For the CDR3, the DNA is TGTGCCAGCAGCTCCGCGGGGACAGGGGTTGGCTACACCTTC.

The chain has TRBV6-5 and TRBJ2-5; possibly TRBD2 for D (6 bases). Trimming cost V 6 bases and J 5 bases, with 13 bases left between them. CDR1 and CDR2 from the germline V gene are MNHEY and SVGAGI. The CDR3 extends over 13 amino acids. The CDR3 DNA reads as TGTGCCAGCAGCCCACAAGGAGGGGAGACCCAGTACTTC. It specifies CASSPQGGETQYF.